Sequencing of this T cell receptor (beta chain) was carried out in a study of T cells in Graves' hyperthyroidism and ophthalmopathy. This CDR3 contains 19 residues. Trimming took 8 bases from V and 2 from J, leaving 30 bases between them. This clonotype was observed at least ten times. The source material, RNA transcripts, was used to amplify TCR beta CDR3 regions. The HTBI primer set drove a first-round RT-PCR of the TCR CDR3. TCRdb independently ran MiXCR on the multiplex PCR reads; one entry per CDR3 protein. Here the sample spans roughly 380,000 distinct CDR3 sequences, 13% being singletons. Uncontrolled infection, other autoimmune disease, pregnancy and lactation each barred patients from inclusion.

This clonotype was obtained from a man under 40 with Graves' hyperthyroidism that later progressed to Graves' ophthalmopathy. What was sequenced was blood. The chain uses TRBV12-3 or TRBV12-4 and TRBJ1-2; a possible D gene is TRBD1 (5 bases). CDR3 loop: CASLAHFPGRFSHNYGYTF. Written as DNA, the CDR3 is TGTGCCAGCCTGGCTCACTTTCCGGGACGATTCTCCCACAACTATGGCTACACCTTC.